The clone carrying this TCR beta chain appeared many times. Via MiXCR, TCRdb re-called the 5' RACE reads, giving one row per CDR3 protein. The sample lists around 220,000 distinct CDR3 sequences; more than 9% were seen once. This specimen belongs to a study of identical twins. CDR3 size: 13 residues. In germline, CDR1 is MNHNS, CDR2 SASEGT. Between the trimmed V and J ends, which lost 8 bases and 3 bases, there was a span of 13 bases. Input material: memory T cells sorted from blood. The chain carries TRBV6-1 and TRBJ1-1; D call uncertain. The sequence was obtained from a man in his forties or fifties in good health. CDR3 loop: CASHGLWDTEAFF. The CDR3 DNA reads TGTGCCAGCCACGGCCTGTGGGACACTGAAGCTTTCTTT.